This T cell receptor beta chain derives from a study of cytomegalovirus exposure and HLA in healthy donors. Comments on this clone: Its antigen is unidentified.

Clones were sequenced by immunoSEQ multiplex PCR, and TCRdb holds only the in-frame ones, with some missing. The sample holds about 64,000 clones; roughly 94% are singletons and the top ten take under 6.5%. These donors were members of the 120-subject validation cohort, a group separate from the approximately 670-subject first cohort. This CDR3 region has 17 residues. Germline V gene data show CDR1 as GTSNPN and CDR2 as SVGIG (reference sequence). Trimming removed 4 bases at V and 7 bases at J, with 26 bases between. Study observations and caveats: Usually a TCR sequence was rare, but some public TCRs were found in many donors. Altogether, more than 150 TCR beta chains were recorded as cytomegalovirus-associated.

The chain uses TRBV30 and TRBJ2-1; D possibly corresponds to TRBD2 (5 bases). The sample taken for sequencing was PBMCs. The source of this sequence is a woman aged 18-30 years in good health and CMV-seropositive. The DNA of the CDR3 is TGTGCCTGGAAACCGTGGGTGGATCCCTCTACGGGGAATGAGCAGTTCTTC. As protein: CAWKPWVDPSTGNEQFF.